This TCR beta chain was profiled in a study of shared clonotypes between healthy human individuals (dated by TCRdb to about 2020). In the study overall: A few men and a couple of women, aged 18 to 49 years, made up the cohort. For each donor, CD4 naive and CD4 memory were each given three plates, CD8 naive was given two plates, and CD8 memory was given one plate. Blood TCR repertoires of roughly five healthy adults were deeply sequenced to estimate repertoire size and the extent of clonotype sharing between individuals. Different laboratories and diverse techniques were used to prepare libraries and sequence TCR repertoires, to increase sequencing depth and limit assay-specific biases. Leukapheresis yielded between about 0.8 and 8.9 billion PBMCs per donor.

At the junction V is shortened by 5 bases and J by 3 bases, with 11 bases in between. From the cysteine up to the phenylalanine, the CDR3 has a length of 13 residues. Of the read, only the CDR3 DNA is kept; its 39 bases are in frame from base 1. The germline V gene (reference sequence) provides CDR1 SGHAT and CDR2 FQDESV. Beyond this particular receptor, the publication reports: Sampling was limited to blood, and TCR repertoires in tissue likely differ from TCR repertoires in blood. Incomplete sequencing was indicated by rarefaction of sorted-subset datasets, despite the large sequencing depth. Naive subsets generally had larger estimated clonotype richness than memory subsets. Based on pairwise subsampling, the degree of clonotype sharing among donors was expected to be affected by sequencing depth. Sharing across four donors was observed for around 5% of naive CD4, 3.5% of naive CD8, 2.3% of memory CD4, and about 0.4% of memory CD8 clonotypes. Because the study included a small number of donors, the genetic and exposure-history diversity represented was limited. Compared with non-shared clonotypes, clonotypes shared by all four sorted-subset donors had higher generation probabilities.

The donors were healthy, HIV-negative adults with no recently reported acute infections or vaccinations. Every donor was a Caucasian adult living in Nashville, Tennessee, USA. Magnetic negative selection was used to enrich CD4+ T cells, after which naive cells were positively selected on CD45RA and the negative fraction became the memory subset. Blood was obtained by leukapheresis, after which PBMCs were separated by Ficoll-Histopaque density gradient centrifugation and cryopreserved in liquid nitrogen vapor phase. Analytical flow cytometry was used to check the purity and quantity of each magnetically sorted T cell population. Each sorted fraction had its genomic DNA isolated and then quantified by UV absorbance on a Nanodrop 2000c. TCR CDR3 regions were amplified from genomic DNA by multiplex PCR using the deep immunoSEQ assay. Extracted genomic DNA from each cell subset was spread evenly across all wells of several immunoSEQ 96-well plates, with each plate serving as a replicate. For sorted subsets, about 210 ng of genomic DNA, equivalent to some 30,000 T cell genomes, went into each replicate PCR. The purified libraries were quantified using a Qubit 3.0 fluorometer, sized with a Bioanalyzer 2100, and then quantified again using the KAPA Library Quantification kit. Every immunoSEQ 96-well plate was sequenced on a dedicated single-read 150-cycle Illumina NextSeq 550 flow cell. The original methods were these. Because the immunoSEQ output included only junctional sequences and no quality scores, the filtering could not be the same as the filtering used for full-length reads. Sequences were annotated with PyIR, a Python wrapper for IgBLAST v1.9, using IMGT germline references to assign V/J genes and CDR3. Reads were filtered out if the reads had weak V/J assignments (E-value above 1e-6), no CDR3, stop codons, out-of-frame junctions, or ambiguous translated residues. V3J clonotypes were defined as sequences sharing the same inferred V gene, J gene, and CDR3 amino acid sequence. Percentage overlap between repertoires was computed as shared unique clonotypes divided by the size of the smaller repertoire. Three approaches were used to assess repertoire richness: RTK rarefaction, the Chao1 estimator, and Recon v2.1 estimates of unobserved clonotypes. OLGA was used to compute generation probabilities for all TCRbeta clonotypes that the gDNA method yielded from several donors. Imported from immuneACCESS, the table was reduced by TCRdb to in-frame sequences with V and J called. These copies leave out some clones; in studies compared against another copy, an unresolved V gene accounts for under half, and the cause of the remainder is not known. D and trimming come from the DNA, and the V and J calls and clone size come from that table. The sample yields some 2.3 million clones; just over 90% were counted once. The top ten constitute 0.35% to 0.5% of the sample.

Only one count was recorded for this clone. Its specific antigen is unknown. No clone much larger than this one lies a single base away; base qualities are absent. The TCR was taken from a man aged 18 to 30 in good health. Some clones in this sample may be carry-over from other donors' samples. Material: naive CD4+ T cells from PBMCs. What the cell subset or site label conveys for this sample: CD45RA+ positively selected. The V gene is TRBV11-1 and the J gene is TRBJ2-7; 7 matching bases give a weak D call of TRBD1. The CDR3 corresponds to CASSAGQHYEQYF. The DNA sequence is as follows: TGTGCCAGCAGCGCGGGACAGCACTACGAGCAGTACTTC.